This TCR beta chain was identified in a study of cytomegalovirus exposure and HLA in healthy donors. The primer mix had 60 Vbeta and 13 Jbeta primers. Data came from immunoSEQ multiplex PCR; TCRdb stores just in-frame clones and leaves some out. Of about 160,000 clones listed, 87% are singletons. At collection, donors were nominally healthy, but unrecorded immune exposures were probable. About this clone itself: The antigen remains unidentified.

Whole-study results and caveats: Reportedly, diagnosis of cytomegalovirus status by the classifier showed high specificity and sensitivity.

The CDR3 totals 14 residues. Germline assignment: CDR1 SGHRS and CDR2 YFSETQ. V lost 3 bases and J 4 bases, leaving 14 bases between the germline ends. The chain combines TRBV5-1 with TRBJ2-7; a weak D match, TRBD1 (5 bases). The sequenced sample was PBMCs. The clonotype was recovered from a woman in her twenties or thirties in good health and CMV-seronegative. CDR3 sequence: CASSSGAGRYEQYF. The CDR3 DNA reads TGCGCCAGCAGCTCTGGAGCAGGGCGGTACGAGCAGTACTTC.